This T cell receptor beta chain originates from a study of T cells in localized non-small cell lung cancer. A note on this clone: Its specificity is not known.

V was pared by 5 bases and J by 4 bases, with 19 bases of the junction left unmatched. This CDR3 comprises 20 residues. Germline lookup yields CDR1 SNHLY and CDR2 FYNNEI. Method: immunoSEQ multiplex PCR; TCRdb's copy keeps in-frame clones and lacks some. This sample has over 65,000 clones; around 85% occur once, and the top ten carry 1.3%. Study outcomes and limitations: Longer overall survival accompanied higher blood T cell density. Heterogeneity is still possible, as just one tumor region was sequenced. In adjacent lung appeared a median around 57 of the top 100 tumor clones. The study found T cell clonality highest in uninvolved adjacent lung, above tumor.

This clonotype was sampled from an older female donor with stage I lung adenocarcinoma. Specimen: peripheral blood, collected before any cancer treatment. The chain joins TRBV2 to TRBJ2-2; TRBD2 agrees at 10 bases. In nucleotides, the CDR3 is TGTGCCAGCAGTCGGAGGGTGGGAATAAGCGGGAGGGCCTCCACCGGGGAGCTGTTTTTT. Translated, it gives CASSRRVGISGRASTGELFF. Complete variable domain (other parts from reference TRBV2 and TRBJ2-2): EPEVTQTPSHQVTQMGQEVILRCVPISNHLYFYWYRQILGQKVEFLVSFYNNEISEKSEIFDDQFSVERPDGSNFTLKIRSTKLEDSAMYFCASSRRVGISGRASTGELFFGEGSRLTVL.